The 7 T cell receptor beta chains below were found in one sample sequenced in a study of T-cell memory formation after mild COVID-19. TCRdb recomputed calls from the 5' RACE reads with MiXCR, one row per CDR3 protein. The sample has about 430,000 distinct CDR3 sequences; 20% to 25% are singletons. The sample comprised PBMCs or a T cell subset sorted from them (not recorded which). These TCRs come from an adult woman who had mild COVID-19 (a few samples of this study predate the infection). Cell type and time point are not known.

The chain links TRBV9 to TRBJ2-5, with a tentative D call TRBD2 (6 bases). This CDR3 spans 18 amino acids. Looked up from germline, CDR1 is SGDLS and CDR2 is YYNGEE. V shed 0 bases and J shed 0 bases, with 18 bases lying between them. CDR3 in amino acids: CASSVAPAGGVDQETQYF. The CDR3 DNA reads TGTGCCAGCAGCGTAGCACCGGCAGGCGGGGTGGACCAAGAGACCCAGTACTTC.

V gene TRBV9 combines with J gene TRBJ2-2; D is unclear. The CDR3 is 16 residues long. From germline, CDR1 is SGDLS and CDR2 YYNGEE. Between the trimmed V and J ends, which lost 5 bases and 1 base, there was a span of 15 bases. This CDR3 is CASSRDSPLNTGELFF. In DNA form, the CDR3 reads TGTGCCAGCAGTCGTGACTCCCCACTGAACACCGGGGAGCTGTTTTTT.

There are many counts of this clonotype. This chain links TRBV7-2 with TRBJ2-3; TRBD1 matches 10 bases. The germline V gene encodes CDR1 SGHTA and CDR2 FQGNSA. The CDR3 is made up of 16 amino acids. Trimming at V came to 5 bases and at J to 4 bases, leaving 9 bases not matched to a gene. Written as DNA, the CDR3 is TGTGCCAGCAGCGTCTCGGGACAGGGGATTGCAGATACGCAGTATTTT. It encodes CASSVSGQGIADTQYF.

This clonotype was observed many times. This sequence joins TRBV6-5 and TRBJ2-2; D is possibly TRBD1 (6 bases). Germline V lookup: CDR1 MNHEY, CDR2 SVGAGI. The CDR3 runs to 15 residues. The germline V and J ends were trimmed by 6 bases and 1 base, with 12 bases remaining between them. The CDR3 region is CASRPPGQNTGELFF. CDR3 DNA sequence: TGTGCCAGCAGGCCACCGGGACAGAACACCGGGGAGCTGTTTTTT.

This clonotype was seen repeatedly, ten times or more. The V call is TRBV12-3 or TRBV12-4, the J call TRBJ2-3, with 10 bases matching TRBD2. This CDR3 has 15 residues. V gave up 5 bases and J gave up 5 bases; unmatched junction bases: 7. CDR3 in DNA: TGTGCCAGCAGTACAGCGGGAGGGAAGGGAGATACGCAGTATTTT. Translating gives CASSTAGGKGDTQYF.

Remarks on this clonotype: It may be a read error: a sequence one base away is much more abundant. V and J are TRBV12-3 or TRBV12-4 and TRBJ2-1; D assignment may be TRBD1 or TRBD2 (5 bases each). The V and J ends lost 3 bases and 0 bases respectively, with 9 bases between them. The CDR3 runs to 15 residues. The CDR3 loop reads CASSFEGSSYNEQFF. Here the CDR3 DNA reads TGTGCCAGCAGTTTTGAGGGGAGCTCCTACAATGAGCAGTTCTTC.

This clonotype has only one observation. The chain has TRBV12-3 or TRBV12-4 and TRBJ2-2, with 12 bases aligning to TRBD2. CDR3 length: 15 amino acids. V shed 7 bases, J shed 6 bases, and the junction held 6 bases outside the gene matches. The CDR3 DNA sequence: TGTGCCAGCACCTCCGGACTAGCGGGACCCGGGGAGCTGTTTTTT. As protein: CASTSGLAGPGELFF.